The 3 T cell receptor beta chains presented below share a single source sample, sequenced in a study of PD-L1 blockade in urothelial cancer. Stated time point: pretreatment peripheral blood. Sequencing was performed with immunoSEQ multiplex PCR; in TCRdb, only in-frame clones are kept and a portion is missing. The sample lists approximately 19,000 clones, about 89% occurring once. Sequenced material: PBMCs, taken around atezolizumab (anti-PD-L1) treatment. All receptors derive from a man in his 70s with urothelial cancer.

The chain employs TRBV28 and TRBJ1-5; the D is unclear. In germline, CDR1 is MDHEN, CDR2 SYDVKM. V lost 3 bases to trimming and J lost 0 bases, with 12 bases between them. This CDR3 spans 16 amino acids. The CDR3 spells CASSFLTAHSNQPQHF. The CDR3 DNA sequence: TGTGCCAGCAGTTTCTTAACAGCCCATAGCAATCAGCCCCAGCATTTT.

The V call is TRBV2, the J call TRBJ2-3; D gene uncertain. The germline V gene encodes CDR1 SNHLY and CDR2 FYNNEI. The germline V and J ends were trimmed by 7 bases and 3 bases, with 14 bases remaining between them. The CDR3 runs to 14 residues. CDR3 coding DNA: TGTGCCAGCATTCCCAGGCATTTTACAGATACGCAGTATTTT. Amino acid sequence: CASIPRHFTDTQYF.

CDR3 DNA: TGTGCCAGCAGTTGGGACAGGCACTATAATTCACCCCTCCACTTT. Its protein is CASSWDRHYNSPLHF. The chain couples TRBV6-5 to TRBJ1-6, with TRBD1 matching 8 bases. J lost 3 bases, V lost 4 bases, and 2 bases had no gene match. CDR3 length: 15 amino acids. The germline CDR1 and CDR2 sequences are MNHEY and SVGAGI.